This TCR beta chain was profiled in a study of beta chain features in type 1 diabetes. V gave up 8 bases and J gave up 5 bases, with 16 bases separating them. Germline V gene sequence: CDR1 MDHEN, CDR2 SYDVKM. CDR3 length: 13 amino acids. This clone was found a few times. No antigen is known for it. The study's findings and limits: Moderately but significantly shorter TCRB CDR3s were found in Type 1 diabetes patients in all four CD4+ subsets.

As every portion of the isolated RNA was reverse transcribed, the sequencing read expressed TCRB transcripts. Method: immunoSEQ multiplex PCR; TCRdb's copy keeps in-frame clones and lacks some. The sample gives roughly 150,000 clones, over 8.5% of which show up once; about 2.1% is in the top ten. The sequence was obtained from a man in his late teens or twenties in good health. Material: central memory CD4+ T cells from blood. This chain connects TRBV28 to TRBJ2-7, with D possibly TRBD1 on 6 matching bases. The CDR3 DNA reads as TGTGCCAGCCTGCCTCGGACAGCCCACGAGCAGTACTTC. Amino acids: CASLPRTAHEQYF.